This T cell receptor beta chain comes out of a study of blood T cell repertoires in COVID-19 (dated by TCRdb to about 2020). At the level of the whole study: The collaborator samples originated in the United States, Italy and Spain and spanned the acute and convalescent phases of COVID-19. The samples were drawn from two sources: the first 160 participants of the ongoing ImmuneRACE study, and 950 to 1,500 subjects contributed by 6 global collaborators. The repertoires were made available in a free public database intended to serve as a resource for research on the immune response to SARS-CoV-2. The dataset comprised deeply sampled blood TCRbeta repertoires from subjects exposed to, actively infected with, or recovered from COVID-19. The prospective study material was composed of cDNA or gDNA derived from T cells, B-cell-depleted T cells, or PBMCs. The sample metadata nearly always contained a de-identified subject ID, COVID-19 status, age in years and sex. Where available, HLA class I and class II types were taken from metadata supplied by the sample provider and were not determined by assay-based typing. Beyond this particular receptor, the publication reports: Clinical and demographic metadata were provided uncurated, with the amount varying by source and participant.

For this clone: Its antigen is still unknown. Nothing much larger sits one base from this clone, and base qualities are not available.

TCRbeta CDR3 regions were amplified from genomic DNA by means of the immunoSEQ Assay, a bias-controlled multiplex PCR. The authors' pipeline ran thus. Within the assay, amplification of reference gene primers was used to estimate how many nucleated cells each sample contained. Sequence reads were collapsed and filtered to measure the absolute abundance of every unique TCRbeta CDR3 rearrangement. For each sample, productive Simpson clonality was calculated by taking the square root of Simpson's diversity index across productive rearrangements. TCRdb mirrors the immuneACCESS table, restricted to in-frame sequences. Some clones are absent from its copies; in checked studies, under half trace to an unresolved V gene, and the reason for the others is unknown. That table furnishes V, J and clone size, whereas the DNA furnished D and trimming. For this sample the table gives some 75,000 clones, of which about 88% were detected only once. The top ten clonotypes cover about 2.7% of the sample.

The junction shows trimming of 3 bases on V and 11 bases on J, and the gene matches do not reach 10 bases of it. Taken from the germline V gene (reference sequence), the CDR1 and CDR2 loops are LNHDA and SQIVND. From the cysteine through the phenylalanine, the CDR3 covers 14 amino acids. Left in the record is the CDR3 DNA by itself, 42 bases read in frame from the first base. The collaborating institutions used their own protocols to collect whole blood in K2EDTA tubes. Collaborator samples were shipped for TCRbeta analysis as frozen whole blood, isolated PBMCs, or DNA extracted from either sample type.

Sequencing input: peripheral blood. Rearrangement joined TRBV19 to TRBJ2-3, and 8 junctional nucleotides match TRBD2. The TCR comes from a man between 65 and 85 years old with active or convalescent COVID-19. The bases read TGTGCCAGTAGTATTTCCTCCGGGACTAGTCTGCAGTATTTT. Translated, it gives CASSISSGTSLQYF.